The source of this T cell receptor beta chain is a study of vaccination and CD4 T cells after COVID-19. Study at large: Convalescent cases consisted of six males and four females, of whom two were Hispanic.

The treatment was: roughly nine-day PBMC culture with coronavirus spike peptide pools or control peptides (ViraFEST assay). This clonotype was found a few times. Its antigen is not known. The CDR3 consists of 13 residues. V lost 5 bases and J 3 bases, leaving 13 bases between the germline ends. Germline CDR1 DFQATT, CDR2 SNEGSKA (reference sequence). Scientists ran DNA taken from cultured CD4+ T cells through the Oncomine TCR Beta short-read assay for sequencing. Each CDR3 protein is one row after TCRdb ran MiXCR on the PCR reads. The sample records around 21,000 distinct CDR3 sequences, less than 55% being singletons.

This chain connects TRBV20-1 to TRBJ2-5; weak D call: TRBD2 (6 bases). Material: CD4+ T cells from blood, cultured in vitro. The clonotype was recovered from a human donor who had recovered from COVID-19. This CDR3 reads CSAGWTIKETQYF. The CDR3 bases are TGCAGTGCTGGGTGGACTATTAAAGAGACCCAGTACTTC.